This TCR beta chain was found in a study of T cells in Graves' hyperthyroidism and ophthalmopathy. Only a few counts were recorded for this clonotype. Per the germline V gene, CDR1 is SGDLS and CDR2 is YYNGEE. V was trimmed by 0 bases and J by 3 bases, leaving 9 bases between them. The CDR3 is 14 amino acids. Amplified TCR beta CDR3 regions came from RNA transcripts. HTBI primers were employed in a first-round RT-PCR of the TCR CDR3. TCRdb reanalysed the multiplex PCR reads using MiXCR and keeps one entry per CDR3 protein. The sample carries around 660,000 distinct CDR3 sequences, 45% recorded once. Sequenced sample: peripheral blood or thyroid tissue (not recorded which). This clonotype was sampled from an adult man with Graves' disease, either hyperthyroidism or ophthalmopathy (not recorded which). The V and J genes are TRBV9 and TRBJ1-1; tentative D call: TRBD1 (6 bases). The CDR3, as DNA: TGTGCCAGCAGCGTAGGAGGGGGGCACACTGAAGCTTTCTTT. Translation: CASSVGGGHTEAFF. Complete variable domain (other parts from reference TRBV9 and TRBJ1-1): DSGVTQTPKHLITATGQRVTLRCSPRSGDLSVYWYQQSLDQGLQFLIQYYNGEERAKGNILERFSAQQFPDLHSELNLSSLELGDSALYFCASSVGGGHTEAFFGQGTRLTVV.